This T cell receptor (beta chain) was sequenced during a study of shared clonotypes between healthy human individuals. General study points: Tissues were not sampled, only blood, and their repertoires likely differ.

Notes on this clone: Its antigen remains unknown.

V was trimmed by 5 bases and J by 5 bases, leaving 16 bases between them. Germline loops: CDR1 SEHNR, CDR2 FQNEAQ (reference sequence). CDR3 size: 14 residues. Generated by immunoSEQ multiplex PCR, the TCRdb table keeps only in-frame clones and is missing some. This table has 2 million to 2.5 million clones, approximately 94% appearing once. The sequenced material came from naive CD4+ T cells sorted from blood. Subset specified: CD45RA+ positively selected. The clonotype was recovered from a man between 18 and 29 years old in good health. J is TRBJ2-7 and V is TRBV7-9, with D perhaps matching TRBD2 (6 bases). CDR3 nucleotides: TGTGCCAGCAGCCAGACTAGATCCGAGGACGAGCAGTACTTC. Protein sequence: CASSQTRSEDEQYF.